A single sample is the source of the 21 T cell receptor beta chains below, sequenced in a study of metastatic and nonmetastatic thyroid tumors. All patients were untreated before thyroid surgery. TCRdb reprocessed the PCR reads using MiXCR. The profile shows around 20,000 clones, roughly a quarter of them singletons. The sample comprised tumor tissue. The receptors stem from a female donor with papillary thyroid cancer or a benign thyroid nodule (not recorded which). Some clones in this sample may be carry-over from other donors' samples.

This clone is categorized as medium-sized. The rearrangement joins TRBV6-1 to TRBJ1-2; D not resolved. Looked up from germline, CDR1 is MNHNS and CDR2 is SASEGT. The CDR3 has 15 amino acids. Trimming left V 2 bases short and J 4 bases short, with 14 bases between. CDR3 residues: CASSEYFAGPYGYTF. The DNA of the CDR3 is TGTGCCAGCAGTGAATATTTTGCAGGCCCCTATGGCTACACCTTC.

CDR3 nucleotides: TGCAGTGCTAGAGATCGAGGTCCAAAAGTGCGGACCCAGTACTTC. This translates into CSARDRGPKVRTQYF. This chain links TRBV20-1 with TRBJ2-5; D remains unclear. V was cut by 0 bases and J by 7 bases, with 18 bases left in between. The CDR3 extends over 15 amino acids. Germline CDR1 reads DFQATT; CDR2 reads SNEGSKA (reference sequence).

Many counts were recorded for this clone. The chain combines TRBV5-1 with TRBJ1-1, with a possible D match to TRBD1 (5 bases). There are 15 residues in the CDR3. V lost 0 bases and J 1 base, leaving 10 bases between the germline ends. CDR1 is SGHRS and CDR2 is YFSETQ in the germline V gene. CDR3 sequence: CASSLARRGNTEAFF. The CDR3 DNA reads TGCGCCAGCAGCTTGGCCCGGAGGGGGAACACTGAAGCTTTCTTT.

With regard to this clone: This likely comes from a read error, as the CDR3 has no conserved phenylalanine or tryptophan at its end. J is TRBJ2-7 and V is TRBV7-9; D perhaps matches TRBD2 (5 bases). Trimming removed 5 bases at V and 4 bases at J, with 9 bases between. There are 12 residues in the CDR3. Germline loops: CDR1 SEHNR, CDR2 FQNEAQ (reference sequence). In DNA, the CDR3 is TGTGCCAGCAGCGGACTTGAATACGAGCAGTACTCC. Translating it yields CASSGLEYEQYS.

With respect to this clone: Other nucleotide sequences from this sample produce the same CDR3. The V gene is TRBV12-3 or TRBV12-4, the J gene TRBJ2-1; D call uncertain. V lost 1 base, J lost 7 bases, and 8 bases lay in between. The CDR3 loop spans 13 amino acids. The CDR3 DNA reads as TGTGCCAGCAGTTTAGGGTTGCGGAATGAGCAGTTCTTC. Translating it yields CASSLGLRNEQFF.

This clone was counted a few times. The chain employs TRBV19 and TRBJ2-1, with D unclear. CDR1 LNHDA and CDR2 SQIVND come from the germline V gene (reference sequence). The length of the CDR3 is 10 residues. V dropped 8 bases and J dropped 9 bases, with 8 bases sitting between them. CDR3: CASDDGEQFF. CDR3 DNA sequence: TGTGCCAGTGATGATGGTGAGCAGTTCTTC.

The gene calls are TRBV6-1 and TRBJ2-2; D is unresolved. This CDR3 spans 16 amino acids. V was pared by 5 bases and J by 3 bases, with 16 bases between. The germline V gene encodes CDR1 MNHNS and CDR2 SASEGT. This chain's CDR3 is CASSFGAGSYTGELFF. Written as DNA, the CDR3 is TGTGCCAGCAGTTTTGGCGCAGGCTCCTACACCGGGGAGCTGTTTTTT.

The CDR3 loop is CASGPGQVLNTEAFF. CDR3 nucleotides: TGCGCCAGCGGCCCGGGACAGGTGTTGAACACTGAAGCTTTCTTT. V is TRBV5-1 and J is TRBJ1-1; 8 bases align to TRBD1. The germline CDR1 and CDR2 sequences are SGHRS and YFSETQ. Trimming took 7 bases from V and 0 from J; bases not matched to a gene: 8. There are 15 residues in the CDR3.

Only a few counts were recorded for this clone. This chain connects TRBV12-3 or TRBV12-4 to TRBJ2-1, with D possibly TRBD1 on 5 matching bases. V was clipped by 5 bases and J by 10 bases, with 15 bases between them. The CDR3 runs to 13 residues. The CDR3 protein is CASSLGRQLEQFF. The CDR3 region has the DNA TGTGCCAGCAGTCTCGGTCGACAGCTCGAGCAGTTCTTC.

This CDR3 is CAWSGALEAFF. The CDR3 nucleotides read TGTGCCTGGAGTGGGGCACTTGAAGCTTTCTTT. The gene calls are TRBV30 and TRBJ1-1; D remains unclear. The CDR3 runs to 11 residues. Looked up from germline, CDR1 is GTSNPN and CDR2 is SVGIG (reference sequence). Trimming removed 1 base at V and 7 bases at J, with 7 bases between. Variable domain in full (rest from reference TRBV30 and TRBJ1-1): SQTIHQWPATLVQPVGSPLSLECTVEGTSNPNLYWYRQAAGRGLQLLFYSVGIGQISSEVPQNLSASRPQDRQFILSSKKLLLSDSGFYLCAWSGALEAFFGQGTRLTVV.

This clone is classed as medium-sized. This chain joins TRBV12-3 or TRBV12-4 and TRBJ1-2; D not resolved. The CDR3 totals 13 residues. Between the trimmed V and J ends, which lost 5 bases and 3 bases, there was a span of 10 bases. CDR3 residues: CASSLRHDYGYTF. In nucleotides, the CDR3 is TGTGCCAGCAGTCTACGACACGACTATGGCTACACCTTC.

This clone was picked up many times. The V and J genes are TRBV29-1 and TRBJ1-1; a weak D match, TRBD1 (6 bases). From germline, CDR1 is SQVTM and CDR2 ANQGSEA. The CDR3 spans 13 residues. V lost 0 bases, J lost 9 bases, and 14 bases lay in between. The CDR3 nucleotides are TGCAGCGTTGAAGATGAAGTGGGGGCGAAAGCTTTCTTT. The encoded protein is CSVEDEVGAKAFF.

The chain links TRBV11-2 to TRBJ2-7, with 10 bases lining up with TRBD1. In germline, CDR1 is SGHAT, CDR2 FQNNGV. V dropped 5 bases and J dropped 5; count of bases not matched to a gene: 9. The CDR3 has 15 residues. This chain's CDR3 is CASSPPGQGNNEQYF. The CDR3 bases are TGTGCCAGCAGCCCACCGGGACAGGGGAATAACGAGCAGTACTTC.

Ten or more counts support this clone. The chain is built from TRBV10-1 and TRBJ2-1; D may be TRBD1 or TRBD2 (6 bases each). CDR1 and CDR2 (germline): WNHNN, SYGVQD (reference sequence). The CDR3 is made up of 14 amino acids. Trimming removed 2 bases at V and 8 bases at J, with 13 bases between. The CDR3 DNA is TGCGCCAGCAGTGAGGGGGGGCCGCGGGATGAGCAGTTCTTC. This gives the protein CASSEGGPRDEQFF.

The chain has TRBV6-2 or TRBV6-3 and TRBJ2-7, with no clear D. Trimming left V 0 bases short and J 0 bases short, with 6 bases between. The length of the CDR3 is 14 residues. Germline V gene lookup returns CDR1 MNHEY and CDR2 SVGEGT. The CDR3 loop is CASSYSPSSYEQYV. Written as DNA, the CDR3 is TGTGCCAGCAGTTACTCCCCAAGCTCCTACGAGCAGTACGTC.

This clone was picked up a small number of times. The gene calls are TRBV9 and TRBJ2-2; D might be TRBD1 (5 bases). V was pared by 0 bases and J by 6 bases, with 15 bases between. This CDR3 is 16 amino acids long. CDR1 and CDR2 from the germline V gene are SGDLS and YYNGEE. The CDR3 region has the DNA TGTGCCAGCAGCGTAGACAGGTCCCGAGGTCCCGGGGAGCTGTTTTTT. This codes for CASSVDRSRGPGELFF.

The rearrangement links TRBV24-1 to TRBJ2-2; TRBD2 aligns across 13 bases. The V gene's germline CDR1 is KGHDR and CDR2 SFDVKD. V gave up 9 bases and J gave up 5 bases; unmatched junction bases: 8. The CDR3 is 16 residues long. The CDR3 here is CATAGLAGVGTGELFF. The CDR3 coding sequence is TGTGCCACCGCAGGACTAGCGGGAGTTGGAACCGGGGAGCTGTTTTTT.

The chain carries TRBV3-1 and TRBJ2-7, with D possibly called TRBD1 or TRBD2 (5 bases each). CDR3 length: 11 amino acids. Deletions cut 4 bases from V and 10 bases from J, with 11 bases between. Germline CDR1 LGHDT, CDR2 YNNKEL (reference sequence). The CDR3: CASSLEGRQYF. DNA of the CDR3: TGTGCCAGCAGCCTAGAGGGACGTCAGTACTTC.

The rearrangement joins TRBV18 to TRBJ1-1, with 8 bases fitting TRBD1. In germline, CDR1 is KGHSH, CDR2 LQKENI. The trim removed 3 bases at V and 8 bases at J, leaving 8 bases unmatched. The CDR3 covers 14 residues. The CDR3 sequence: CASSPATGGHEAFF. The DNA for the CDR3 is TGTGCCAGCTCACCGGCAACAGGGGGGCACGAAGCTTTCTTT.

A word on this clone: A junction boundary mismatches the germline segment, possibly from a read error. This rearrangement joins TRBV6-1 to TRBJ2-1; 7 bases fit TRBD1. The CDR3 runs to 16 residues. Per the germline V gene, CDR1 is MNHNS and CDR2 is SASEGT. For the CDR3, the DNA is TGTGCCAGCAGATCATTGACAGGGCCCGGGTTCAATGAGCGGTTCTTC. Its protein product is CASRSLTGPGFNERFF.

This clone was seen a few times. This rearrangement joins TRBV24-1 to TRBJ2-6; D remains ambiguous. Germline CDR1 reads KGHDR; CDR2 reads SFDVKD. The CDR3 runs to 15 residues. V lost 5 bases and J 0 bases, leaving 7 bases between the germline ends. As DNA, the CDR3 is TGTGCCACCAGTGGATGGTCCTCTGGGGCCAACGTCCTGACTTTC. This sequence encodes CATSGWSSGANVLTF.